This passage covers 11 T cell receptor beta chains from one sample sequenced in a study of radiation and T cells in renal cell carcinoma. Time point given: blood 4 weeks post-SBRT, at nephrectomy. Stated treatment: 15 Gy SBRT to primary tumor, nephrectomy 4 weeks later. Repertoires were generated with immunoSEQ multiplex PCR, while TCRdb's copy carries only in-frame clones and drops some. This sample has about 86,000 clones, with over 80% found just once. This specimen was blood, taken from a patient whose treatment included radiotherapy and nephrectomy. These receptors originate from a man over 45 with renal cell carcinoma.

The genes are TRBV6-6 and TRBJ1-5, with unresolved D. The CDR3 consists of 14 residues. The ends were cut back, 5 bases at V and 0 bases at J, with 8 bases in the middle. The V gene's germline CDR1 is MNHNY and CDR2 SVGAGI (reference sequence). CDR3 DNA sequence: TGTGCCAGCAGTCGCTCCGATAGCAATCAGCCCCAGCATTTT. This sequence encodes CASSRSDSNQPQHF.

This chain connects TRBV6-5 to TRBJ1-2; D perhaps matches TRBD1 (6 bases). V was trimmed by 2 bases and J by 6 bases, leaving 13 bases between them. CDR1 and CDR2 from the germline V gene are MNHEY and SVGAGI. The CDR3 sequence is 14 residues long. CDR3 region: CASSYIRGGDGYTF. DNA of the CDR3: TGTGCCAGCAGTTACATACGGGGGGGCGATGGCTACACCTTC.

The V and J genes are TRBV10-1 and TRBJ2-3; D not certain. The CDR3 runs to 14 residues. V gave up 3 bases and J gave up 2 bases, with 9 bases separating them. Germline loops: CDR1 WNHNN, CDR2 SYGVQD (reference sequence). This CDR3 reads CASSDGSSTDTQYF. The CDR3 DNA is TGCGCCAGCAGTGACGGTAGTTCCACAGATACGCAGTATTTT.

This clone was detected once. The rearrangement uses TRBV11-2 and TRBJ1-1; 8 bases are shared with TRBD1. The germline CDR1 and CDR2 sequences are SGHAT and FQNNGV. The CDR3 contains 14 residues. Trimming at V came to 6 bases and at J to 3 bases, leaving 6 bases not matched to a gene. In DNA, the CDR3 is TGTGCCAGCAGTTCACTCAGGGGGCACACTGAAGCTTTCTTT. Amino acids: CASSSLRGHTEAFF.

V is TRBV27 and J is TRBJ2-1, with 8 bases identical to TRBD2. The CDR3 is 17 amino acids. The germline gives CDR1 MNHEY, CDR2 SMNVEV (reference sequence). The V gene end was trimmed by 9 bases and the J gene end by 0 bases; junction bases not matched to a gene: 13. The CDR3 nucleotides read TGTGCCAGTAACCTCCTGGGACTAGGGGGCTCCTACAATGAGCAGTTCTTC. Translating gives CASNLLGLGGSYNEQFF.

The chain carries TRBV5-1 and TRBJ2-6; weak D call: TRBD1 (6 bases). V shed 4 bases and J shed 4 bases, with 15 bases lying between them. The CDR3 covers 16 residues. Looked up from germline, CDR1 is SGHRS and CDR2 is YFSETQ. CDR3 region: CASSLEQGSGANVLTF. The CDR3 DNA reads TGCGCCAGCAGCCTCGAACAGGGTTCGGGGGCCAACGTCCTGACTTTC.

The genes are TRBV5-1 and TRBJ2-7, with D possibly matching TRBD1 (5 bases). The V gene's germline CDR1 is SGHRS and CDR2 YFSETQ. With 0 bases removed from V and 1 base from J, the gap between germline ends came to 11 bases. The CDR3 loop spans 15 amino acids. CDR3: CASSLEFTGSYEQYF. CDR3 DNA: TGCGCCAGCAGCTTGGAGTTTACAGGATCCTACGAGCAGTACTTC.

The chain links TRBV5-1 to TRBJ1-2, with 7 bases fitting TRBD1. The germline gives CDR1 SGHRS, CDR2 YFSETQ. The CDR3 consists of 15 residues. V lost 4 bases, J lost 4 bases, and 10 bases stayed unmatched. The CDR3 here is CASSLRQGARYGYTF. The DNA for the CDR3 is TGCGCCAGCAGCCTCAGACAGGGAGCGCGCTATGGCTACACCTTC. Drawing the rest from reference TRBV5-1 and TRBJ1-2, the complete variable domain is KAGVTQTPRYLIKTRGQQVTLSCSPISGHRSVSWYQQTPGQGLQFLFEYFSETQRNKGNFPGRFSGRQFSNSRSEMNVSTLELGDSALYLCASSLRQGARYGYTFGSGTRLTVV.

The CDR3 protein is CAWSGGINQPQHF. The CDR3 region has the DNA TGTGCCTGGAGTGGGGGAATCAATCAGCCCCAGCATTTT. This sequence joins TRBV30 and TRBJ1-5; D remains ambiguous. V was shortened by 1 base and J by 3 bases, with 7 bases between the two germline ends. Germline V gives CDR1 GTSNPN, CDR2 SVGIG (reference sequence). The CDR3 covers 13 residues. Variable domain in full (rest from reference TRBV30 and TRBJ1-5): SQTIHQWPATLVQPVGSPLSLECTVEGTSNPNLYWYRQAAGRGLQLLFYSVGIGQISSEVPQNLSASRPQDRQFILSSKKLLLSDSGFYLCAWSGGINQPQHFGDGTRLSIL.

This clone was detected only a few times. This sequence joins TRBV2 and TRBJ1-4; D not certain. The CDR3 contains 14 residues. Germline V lookup: CDR1 SNHLY, CDR2 FYNNEI. Trimming removed 7 bases at V and 8 bases at J, with 17 bases between. The CDR3 nucleotides are TGTGCCAGCACTTTGACCCCGGTTTCAGAAAAACTGTTTTTT. Translated: CASTLTPVSEKLFF.

The sample holds a few counts of this clone. V gene TRBV30 combines with J gene TRBJ1-4; D remains unclear. Germline V gene data show CDR1 as GTSNPN and CDR2 as SVGIG (reference sequence). There are 13 residues in the CDR3. V was cut by 1 base and J by 8 bases, with 11 bases left in between. The CDR3 region has the DNA TGTGCCTGGAGTGATCAGGCCGCGGAAAAACTGTTTTTT. Translated: CAWSDQAAEKLFF.